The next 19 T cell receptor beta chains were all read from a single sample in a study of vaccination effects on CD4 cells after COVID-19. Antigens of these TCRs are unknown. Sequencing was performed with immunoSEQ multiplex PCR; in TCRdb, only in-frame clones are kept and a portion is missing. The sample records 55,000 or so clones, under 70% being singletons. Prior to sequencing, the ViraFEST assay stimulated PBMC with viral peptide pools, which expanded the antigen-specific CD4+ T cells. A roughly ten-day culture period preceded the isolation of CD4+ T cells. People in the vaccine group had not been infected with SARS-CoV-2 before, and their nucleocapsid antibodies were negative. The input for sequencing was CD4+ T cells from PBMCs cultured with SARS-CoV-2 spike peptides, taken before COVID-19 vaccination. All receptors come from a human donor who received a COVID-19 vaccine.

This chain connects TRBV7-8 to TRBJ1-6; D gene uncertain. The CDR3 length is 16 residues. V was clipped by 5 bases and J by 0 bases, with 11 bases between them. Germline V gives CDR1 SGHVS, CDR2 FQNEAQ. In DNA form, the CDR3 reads TGTGCCAGCAGCCCCGACGAGCGCTCCTATAATTCACCCCTCCACTTT. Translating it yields CASSPDERSYNSPLHF.

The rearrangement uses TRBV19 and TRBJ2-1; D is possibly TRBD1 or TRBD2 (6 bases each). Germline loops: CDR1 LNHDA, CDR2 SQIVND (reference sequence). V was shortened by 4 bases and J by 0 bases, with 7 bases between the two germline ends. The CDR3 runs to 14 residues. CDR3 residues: CASSKGGSYNEQFF. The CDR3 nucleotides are TGTGCCAGTAGTAAGGGGGGCTCCTACAATGAGCAGTTCTTC.

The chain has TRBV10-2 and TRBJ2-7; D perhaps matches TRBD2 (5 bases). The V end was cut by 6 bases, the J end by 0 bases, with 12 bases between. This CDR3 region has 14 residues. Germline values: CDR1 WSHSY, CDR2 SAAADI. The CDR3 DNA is TGCGCCAGCAGGGCGGACTTCCTCTCCTACGAGCAGTACTTC. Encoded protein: CASRADFLSYEQYF.

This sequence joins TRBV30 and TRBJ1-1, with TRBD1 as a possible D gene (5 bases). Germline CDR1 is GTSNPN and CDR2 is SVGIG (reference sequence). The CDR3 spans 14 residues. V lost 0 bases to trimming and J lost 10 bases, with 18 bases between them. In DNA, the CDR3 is TGTGCCTGGAGTGTAAACGGTGGTGGGGGGTCAGCTTTCTTT. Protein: CAWSVNGGGGSAFF.

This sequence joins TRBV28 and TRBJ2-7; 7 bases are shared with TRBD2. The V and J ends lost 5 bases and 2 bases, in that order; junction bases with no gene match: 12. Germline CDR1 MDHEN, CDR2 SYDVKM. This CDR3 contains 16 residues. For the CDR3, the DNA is TGTGCCAGCAGTAACCTCTTGGGGAGGGAAACCTACGAGCAGTACTTC. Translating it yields CASSNLLGRETYEQYF. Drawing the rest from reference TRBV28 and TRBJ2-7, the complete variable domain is DVKVTQSSRYLVKRTGEKVFLECVQDMDHENMFWYRQDPGLGLRLIYFSYDVKMKEKGDIPEGYSVSREKKERFSLILESASTNQTSMYLCASSNLLGRETYEQYFGPGTRLTVT.

The CDR3 DNA is TGCGCCAGCAGCCAGCTTTTGTATCTGAACACTGAAGCTTTCTTT. This gives the protein CASSQLLYLNTEAFF. The chain carries TRBV4-1 and TRBJ1-1; D ambiguous. The CDR3 extends over 15 amino acids. Trimming left V 3 bases short and J 0 bases short, with 11 bases between. CDR1 and CDR2 from the germline V gene are MGHRA and YSYEKL.

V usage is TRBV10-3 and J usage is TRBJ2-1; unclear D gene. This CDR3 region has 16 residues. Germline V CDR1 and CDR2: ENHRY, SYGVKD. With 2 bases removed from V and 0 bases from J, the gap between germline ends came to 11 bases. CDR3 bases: TGTGCCATCAGTGAGGACCGGCAGATCTCCTACAATGAGCAGTTCTTC. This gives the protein CAISEDRQISYNEQFF.

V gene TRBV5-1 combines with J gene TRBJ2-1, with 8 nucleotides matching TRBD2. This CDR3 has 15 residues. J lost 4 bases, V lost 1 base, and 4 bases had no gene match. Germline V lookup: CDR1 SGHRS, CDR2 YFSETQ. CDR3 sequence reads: CASSLLAGRYNEQFF. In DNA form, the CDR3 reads TGCGCCAGCAGCTTGTTAGCGGGAAGGTACAATGAGCAGTTCTTC.

The CDR3 here is CAISDKGYQPQHF. As DNA, the CDR3 is TGTGCCATCAGTGATAAGGGTTATCAGCCCCAGCATTTT. This chain links TRBV10-3 with TRBJ1-5; D gene uncertain. The CDR3 has 13 residues. V gave up 3 bases and J gave up 5 bases, with 8 bases separating them. The V gene's germline CDR1 is ENHRY and CDR2 SYGVKD.

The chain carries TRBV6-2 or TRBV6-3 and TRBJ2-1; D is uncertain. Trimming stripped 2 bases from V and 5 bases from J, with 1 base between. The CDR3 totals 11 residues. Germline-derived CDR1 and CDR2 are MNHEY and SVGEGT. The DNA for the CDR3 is TGTGCCAGCAGTTACGACAATGAGCAGTTCTTC. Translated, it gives CASSYDNEQFF.

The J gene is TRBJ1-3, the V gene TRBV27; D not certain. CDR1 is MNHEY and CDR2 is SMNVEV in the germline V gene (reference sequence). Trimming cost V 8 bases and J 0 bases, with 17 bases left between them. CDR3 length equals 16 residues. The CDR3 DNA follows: TGTGCCAGCTCACTACCGCAGGACCTCTCTGGAAACACCATATATTTT. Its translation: CASSLPQDLSGNTIYF.

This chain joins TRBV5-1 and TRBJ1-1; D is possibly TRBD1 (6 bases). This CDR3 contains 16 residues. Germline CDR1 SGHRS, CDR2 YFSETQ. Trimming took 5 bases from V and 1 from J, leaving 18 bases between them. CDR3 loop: CASRDVRQAPNTEAFF. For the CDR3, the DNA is TGCGCCAGCAGGGACGTCAGACAGGCGCCGAACACTGAAGCTTTCTTT.

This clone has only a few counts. The CDR3 region is CASSSDAYYGYTF. The CDR3 nucleotides read TGCGCCAGCAGCTCGGACGCCTACTATGGCTACACCTTC. The V call is TRBV5-1, the J call TRBJ1-2; D unresolved. This CDR3 is built from 13 residues. V shed 3 bases and J shed 3 bases, with 9 bases lying between them. The germline gives CDR1 SGHRS, CDR2 YFSETQ. The whole variable domain, filled in from reference TRBV5-1 and TRBJ1-2, reads KAGVTQTPRYLIKTRGQQVTLSCSPISGHRSVSWYQQTPGQGLQFLFEYFSETQRNKGNFPGRFSGRQFSNSRSEMNVSTLELGDSALYLCASSSDAYYGYTFGSGTRLTVV.

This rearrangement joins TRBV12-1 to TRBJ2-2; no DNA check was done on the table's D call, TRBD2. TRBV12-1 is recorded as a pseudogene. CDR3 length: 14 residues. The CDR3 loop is CARYKREEYGELFF. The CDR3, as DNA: TGTGCCAGATACAAGAGGGAGGAGTACGGGGAGCTGTTTTTT.

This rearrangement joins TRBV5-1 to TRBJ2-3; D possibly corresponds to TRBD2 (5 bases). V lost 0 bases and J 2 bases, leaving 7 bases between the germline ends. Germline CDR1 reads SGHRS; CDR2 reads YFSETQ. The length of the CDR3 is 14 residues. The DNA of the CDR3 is TGCGCCAGCAGCTTGGCCGGGGACACAGATACGCAGTATTTT. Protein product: CASSLAGDTDTQYF.

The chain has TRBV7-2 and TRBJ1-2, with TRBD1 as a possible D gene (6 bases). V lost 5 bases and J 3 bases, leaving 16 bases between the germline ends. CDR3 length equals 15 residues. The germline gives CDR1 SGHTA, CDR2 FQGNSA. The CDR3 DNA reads TGTGCCAGCAGCCCCCGTCCCGGGGGGCACTATGGCTACACCTTC. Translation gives CASSPRPGGHYGYTF.

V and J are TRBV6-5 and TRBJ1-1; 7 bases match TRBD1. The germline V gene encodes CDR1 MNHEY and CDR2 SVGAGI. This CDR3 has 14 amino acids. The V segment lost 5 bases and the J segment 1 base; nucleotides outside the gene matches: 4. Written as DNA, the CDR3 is TGTGCCAGCAGTCCGGGACAGAAGAACACTGAAGCTTTCTTT. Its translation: CASSPGQKNTEAFF.

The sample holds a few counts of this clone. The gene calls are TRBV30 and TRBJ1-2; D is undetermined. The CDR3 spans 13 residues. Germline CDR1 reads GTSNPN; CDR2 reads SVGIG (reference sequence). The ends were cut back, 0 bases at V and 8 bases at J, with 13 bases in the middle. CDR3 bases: TGTGCCTGGAGTGTATCGGGGATCCGGGGCTACACCTTC. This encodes CAWSVSGIRGYTF.

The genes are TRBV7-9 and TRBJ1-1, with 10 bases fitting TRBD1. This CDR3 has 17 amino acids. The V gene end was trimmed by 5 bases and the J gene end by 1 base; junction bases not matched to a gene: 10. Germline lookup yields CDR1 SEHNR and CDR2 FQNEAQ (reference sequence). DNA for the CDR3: TGTGCCAGCAGCCCCGTGGACAGGGGGAAGACGAACACTGAAGCTTTCTTT. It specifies CASSPVDRGKTNTEAFF.